This TCR beta chain was identified in a study of tumor-infiltrating lymphocytes in primary liver carcinoma. The wider study: The study included patients who were men and women aged 30 to 69 years. Recorded tumor stage was T1-T3 N0M0, with diameters of about 4.2 to 10 cm. Overall study results and limits: Top-250-clone fractions were significantly higher in tumors than in blood (p = 0.039). The study found tumor-adjacent and tumor-blood pairs overlapped less than tumor region pairs.

The input was approximately 500 ng total RNA; TCR beta cDNA was made from it with a constant-region primer. Nested multiplex PCR, run for three rounds with slightly modified ARM-PCR, yielded TCR beta libraries. Running around 10 cycles apiece, the first two PCR rounds relied on TRBV1-TRBV30 forward primers together with a C-beta reverse primer. A single record per CDR3 protein comes from TCRdb applying MiXCR to the multiplex PCR reads. The sample holds tens of thousands of distinct CDR3 sequences, about 75% seen once. As to this clonotype: Its target is unknown. Given the absence of the conserved phenylalanine or tryptophan at the CDR3 end, a read error is likely.

The study co-extracted DNA and RNA from around 20-30 mg of unsorted bulk tissue. CDR1 and CDR2 from the germline V gene are SGHRS and YFSETQ. With 0 bases removed from V and 0 bases from J, the gap between germline ends came to 11 bases. There are 16 residues in the CDR3. This receptor was obtained from a woman between 25 and 40 years old with primary liver carcinoma and hepatitis B virus infection. V usage is TRBV5-1 and J usage is TRBJ2-3, with a weak D call TRBD1 (5 bases). Sequenced material: tumor-adjacent normal liver tissue. CDR3 protein: CASSLERGASTDTQYI. The CDR3 DNA follows: TGCGCCAGCAGCTTGGAGCGTGGGGCTAGCACAGATACGCAGTATATT.